Listed below are T cell receptor beta chains from one sample, sequenced in a study of HIV-infected patients and healthy controls. Each CDR3 protein is one row after TCRdb ran MiXCR on the 5' RACE reads. The data hold roughly 20,000 distinct CDR3 sequences, with about a sixth observed a single time. Sequenced sample: CD8+ T cells from blood. All receptors derive from a human donor in good health. Each CDR3 is given with its conserved first and last residue. A D gene is named only where the DNA matches it firmly. Expanded clones get a size class; other rows say once, few or many, or leave the size out.

size,V,D,J,CDR3,DNA
NA,TRBV29-1,NA,TRBJ2-1,CSVEDGMGPPEQFF,TGCAGCGTTGAAGACGGAATGGGCCCTCCCGAGCAGTTCTTC
many,TRBV2,NA,TRBJ1-1,CVSSKGGGYYRTEAFF,TGTGTCAGCTCTAAGGGGGGCGGATACTATCGAACTGAAGCTTTCTTT
NA,TRBV7-8,NA,TRBJ1-2,CASSPPRGRGYTF,TGTGCCAGCAGCCCCCCGCGAGGGCGCGGCTACACCTTC
large,TRBV7-9,TRBD2,TRBJ2-1,CATAGGPHNEQFF,TGTGCCACCGCGGGGGGGCCACACAATGAGCAGTTCTTC
many,TRBV2,NA,TRBJ2-3,CASSEALIGTSGTDTQYF,TGTGCCAGCAGTGAAGCGCTTATTGGGACTTCGGGCACAGATACGCAGTATTTT
many,TRBV7-8,TRBD2,TRBJ2-3,CASSLERGGRDTQYF,TGTGCCAGCAGCTTAGAGCGGGGGGGCCGAGATACGCAGTATTTT
many,TRBV19,NA,TRBJ2-3,CASSPRTADTQYF,TGTGCCAGTAGTCCGCGGACAGCCGATACGCAGTATTTT
NA,TRBV19,NA,TRBJ1-1,CASSIQIMNTEAFF,TGTGCCAGTAGTATACAGATAATGAACACTGAAGCTTTCTTT
many,TRBV14,NA,TRBJ2-7,CASSQNSYEQYF,TGTGCCAGCAGCCAGAACTCCTACGAGCAGTACTTC
many,TRBV4-1,TRBD2,TRBJ2-7,CASSLQSGRTYEQYF,TGCGCCAGCAGCTTACAAAGCGGGAGAACCTACGAGCAGTACTTC
many,TRBV3-1,NA,TRBJ1-4,CASSQEEVRGSEKLFF,TGTGCCAGCAGCCAAGAAGAGGTCCGGGGATCTGAAAAACTGTTTTTT
many,TRBV5-5,NA,TRBJ2-3,CASSLAGGTDTQYF,TGTGCCAGCAGCTTGGCTGGGGGCACAGATACGCAGTATTTT
medium-sized,TRBV6-4,NA,TRBJ2-3,CASSGQGTDTQYF,TGTGCCAGCAGTGGACAGGGCACAGATACGCAGTATTTT
few,TRBV7-9,TRBD1,TRBJ2-6,CASSLGDRVRTGANVLTF,TGTGCCAGCAGCTTAGGGGACAGGGTACGAACTGGGGCCAACGTCCTGACTTTC
once,TRBV5-4,NA,TRBJ2-1,CASSLELLTYQGHNNEQFF,TGTGCCAGCAGCTTGGAGCTACTTACATACCAAGGGCACAACAATGAGCAGTTCTTC
few,TRBV6-2/TRBV6-3,NA,TRBJ2-1,CASSVPGGAGVRRGEQFF,TGTGCCAGCAGTGTTCCCGGGGGTGCGGGAGTGCGAAGGGGGGAGCAGTTCTTC
NA,TRBV2,NA,TRBJ1-4,CASSAETATNEKLFF,TGTGCCAGCAGTGCGGAGACTGCAACTAATGAAAAACTGTTTTTT
NA,TRBV7-9,NA,TRBJ1-1,CASSFFGQDGAFF,TGTGCCAGCAGCTTTTTCGGTCAGGACGGAGCTTTCTTT
many,TRBV6-4,NA,TRBJ2-3,CASSEGGTDTQYF,TGTGCCAGCAGTGAAGGGGGCACAGATACGCAGTATTTT
NA,TRBV4-3,TRBD2,TRBJ2-3,CASSPRGLAGVTDTQYF,TGCGCCAGCAGCCCCCGAGGACTAGCGGGCGTCACAGATACGCAGTATTTT
many,TRBV5-1,TRBD2,TRBJ2-1,CASSLTTSGGSYNEQFF,TGCGCCAGCAGCTTAACCACTAGCGGGGGTTCCTACAATGAGCAGTTCTTC
few,TRBV29-1,NA,TRBJ2-3,CSVEGRRGGGLLDTQYF,TGCAGCGTTGAAGGTCGGCGGGGAGGAGGTTTGCTGGATACGCAGTATTTT
many,TRBV24-1,NA,TRBJ2-1,CATSADGAHNEQFF,TGTGCCACCAGTGCTGACGGGGCCCACAATGAGCAGTTCTTC
NA,TRBV10-3,NA,TRBJ2-1,CAIMARLEDNEQFF,TGTGCCATCATGGCCAGACTAGAGGACAATGAGCAGTTCTTC
few,TRBV20-1,NA,TRBJ1-2,CSARDRDTANYGYTF,TGCAGTGCTAGAGATCGGGACACAGCTAACTATGGCTACACCTTC
few,TRBV4-1,TRBD1,TRBJ2-1,CASSQAGTGSSYNEQFF,TGCGCCAGCAGCCAGGCCGGGACAGGGAGCTCCTACAATGAGCAGTTCTTC
few,TRBV19,NA,TRBJ2-3,CASSIGGDTQYF,TGTGCCAGTAGTATAGGGGGAGATACGCAGTATTTT
many,TRBV12-3/TRBV12-4,NA,TRBJ1-5,CASRGQGPKQPQHF,TGTGCCAGCAGAGGCCAGGGTCCAAAACAGCCCCAGCATTTT
many,TRBV6-1,NA,TRBJ2-3,CASSEVPTALGTDTQYF,TGTGCCAGCAGTGAAGTACCGACCGCACTGGGGACAGATACGCAGTATTTT
many,TRBV7-2,TRBD1,TRBJ1-1,CASSSGTGGTEAFF,TGTGCCAGCAGCTCCGGGACAGGCGGGACTGAAGCTTTCTTT
few,TRBV5-6,NA,TRBJ2-7,CASSEGRIYEQYF,TGTGCCAGCAGCGAAGGGCGGATCTACGAGCAGTACTTC
NA,TRBV20-1,NA,TRBJ2-3,CSASAQAVTDTQYF,TGCAGTGCTAGCGCGCAGGCCGTCACAGATACGCAGTATTTT
many,TRBV7-3,TRBD2,TRBJ2-3,CASSIPSGGDTDTQYF,TGTGCCAGCAGCATACCTAGCGGGGGGGACACAGATACGCAGTATTTT
NA,TRBV3-1,NA,TRBJ1-3,CASSQGAGNTIYF,TGTGCCAGCAGCCAAGGTGCTGGAAACACCATATATTTT
many,TRBV7-2,TRBD2,TRBJ2-7,CASSPSPSGEQYF,TGTGCCAGCAGCCCCTCCCCTAGCGGCGAGCAGTACTTC
NA,TRBV12-3/TRBV12-4,TRBD2,TRBJ2-1,CASSLGRLAGGPNLSYNEQFF,TGTGCCAGCAGTTTAGGAAGACTAGCGGGGGGGCCCAATCTTTCCTACAATGAGCAGTTCTTC
few,TRBV28,TRBD1,TRBJ1-1,CASSRITGGLVDTEAFF,TGTGCCAGCAGCAGGATAACAGGGGGCCTAGTGGACACTGAAGCTTTCTTT
many,TRBV19,NA,TRBJ2-3,CASSIGGTGPDTQYF,TGTGCCAGTAGTATCGGGGGTACCGGTCCAGATACGCAGTATTTT
NA,TRBV5-1,TRBD2,TRBJ2-7,CASSLGGGYEQYF,TGCGCCAGCAGCCTTGGGGGGGGCTACGAGCAGTACTTC
many,TRBV20-1,NA,TRBJ1-2,CSASRTDNYGYTF,TGCAGTGCTTCGCGGACGGATAACTATGGCTACACCTTC
many,TRBV6-2/TRBV6-3,TRBD1,TRBJ2-7,CASRAGTANYYEQYF,TGTGCCAGCAGAGCCGGGACAGCCAACTACTACGAGCAGTACTTC
NA,TRBV7-3,TRBD2,TRBJ2-1,CASSLLPSGSGNEQFF,TGTGCCAGCAGCTTACTTCCTAGCGGGAGTGGTAATGAGCAGTTCTTC
few,TRBV18,TRBD1,TRBJ2-1,CASSLTDRGGPLDEQFF,TGTGCCAGCTCGCTAACTGACAGGGGCGGCCCCTTGGATGAGCAGTTCTTC
many,TRBV13,NA,TRBJ1-1,CASRRPTGNTEAFF,TGTGCCAGCAGGCGACCTACAGGGAACACTGAAGCTTTCTTT
few,TRBV27,NA,TRBJ2-7,CASSYTTGTPYEQYF,TGTGCCAGCAGTTACACAACCGGGACACCTTACGAGCAGTACTTC
many,TRBV7-8,NA,TRBJ2-1,CASSLPGLINEQFF,TGTGCCAGCAGCCTACCAGGACTTATCAATGAGCAGTTCTTC
NA,TRBV7-8,NA,TRBJ2-4,CASSQNRVGNIQYF,TGTGCCAGCAGCCAAAACAGGGTTGGGAACATTCAGTACTTC
NA,TRBV5-1,TRBD2,TRBJ2-1,CASSVGLDAASYNEQFF,TGCGCCAGCAGCGTGGGACTAGACGCGGCCTCCTACAATGAGCAGTTCTTC
once,TRBV7-9,TRBD2,TRBJ2-3,CASSRSLAGQDTQYF,TGTGCCAGCAGCAGGTCTCTAGCGGGGCAGGATACGCAGTATTTT
many,TRBV2,NA,TRBJ2-1,CANGETTNNEQFF,TGTGCCAACGGAGAGACTACCAACAATGAGCAGTTCTTC
NA,TRBV20-1,TRBD1,TRBJ1-1,CSVISLGQGPEVKAEAFF,TGCAGTGTCATTTCGCTAGGACAGGGCCCGGAGGTGAAGGCTGAAGCTTTCTTT
many,TRBV7-6,TRBD2,TRBJ2-3,CASGLAGVWTQYF,TGTGCCAGCGGACTAGCGGGAGTTTGGACGCAGTATTTT
NA,TRBV24-1,NA,TRBJ2-1,CATSDSYNEQFF,TGTGCCACCAGCGACAGTTACAATGAGCAGTTCTTC
many,TRBV27,NA,TRBJ1-5,CASVGDHQPQHF,TGTGCCAGTGTAGGGGACCATCAGCCCCAGCATTTT